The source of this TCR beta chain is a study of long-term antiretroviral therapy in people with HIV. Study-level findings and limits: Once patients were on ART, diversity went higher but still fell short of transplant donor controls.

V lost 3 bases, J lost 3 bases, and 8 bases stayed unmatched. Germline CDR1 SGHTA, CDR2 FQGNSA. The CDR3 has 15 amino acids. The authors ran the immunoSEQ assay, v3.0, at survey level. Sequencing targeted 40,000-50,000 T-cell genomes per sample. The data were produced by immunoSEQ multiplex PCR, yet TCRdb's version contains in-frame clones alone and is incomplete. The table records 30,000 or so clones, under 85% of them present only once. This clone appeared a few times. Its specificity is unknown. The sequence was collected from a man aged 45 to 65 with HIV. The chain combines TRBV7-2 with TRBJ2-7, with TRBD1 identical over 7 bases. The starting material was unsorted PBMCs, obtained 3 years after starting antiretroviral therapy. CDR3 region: CASSLGQPSLYEQYF. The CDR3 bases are TGTGCCAGCAGCTTGGGACAGCCGTCCCTCTACGAGCAGTACTTC.